This entry lists 6 T cell receptor beta chains sequenced from one sample in a study of multiple sclerosis patients with progressive multifocal leukoencephalopathy. Time point indicated: time of PML onset. Here immunoSEQ multiplex PCR was the method, and the copy in TCRdb shows in-frame clones only, minus some. The data contain about 31,000 clones, about nine tenths of them singletons. The specimen was PBMCs, collected from a patient treated with natalizumab. Source of these receptors: a woman aged 40 to 50 with progressive multifocal leukoencephalopathy.

The chain recombines TRBV7-8 with TRBJ2-1; the match to TRBD1 covers 8 bases. V lost 3 bases to trimming and J lost 7 bases; unmatched junction nucleotides: 2. CDR1 is SGHVS and CDR2 is FQNEAQ in the germline V gene. The CDR3 has 13 amino acids. The CDR3 DNA follows: TGTGCCAGCAGCTTCGGACAGGGTAATGAGCAGTTCTTC. It codes for CASSFGQGNEQFF. Full variable domain (missing parts from reference TRBV7-8 and TRBJ2-1): GAGVSQSPRYKVAKRGQDVALRCDPISGHVSLFWYQQALGQGPEFLTYFQNEAQLDKSGLPSDRFFAERPEGSVSTLKIQRTQQEDSAVYLCASSFGQGNEQFFGPGTRLTVL.

The J gene is TRBJ1-1, the V gene TRBV6-1, with 7 bases fitting TRBD1. The CDR3 contains 15 residues. Looked up from germline, CDR1 is MNHNS and CDR2 is SASEGT. The V gene end was trimmed by 2 bases and the J gene end by 0 bases; junction bases not matched to a gene: 3. In nucleotides, the CDR3 is TGTGCCAGCAGTGAACAGGGACAGATGAACACTGAAGCTTTCTTT. This gives the protein CASSEQGQMNTEAFF.

The chain recombines TRBV5-4 with TRBJ2-7; possibly TRBD2 for D (6 bases). This CDR3 contains 13 residues. Germline V gene lookup returns CDR1 SGHNT and CDR2 YYREEE (reference sequence). Between the trimmed V and J ends, which lost 3 bases and 5 bases, there was a span of 12 bases. The CDR3 coding sequence is TGTGCCAGCAGCTGGGGGGTGACGAACGAGCAGTACTTC. Translated: CASSWGVTNEQYF.

Only one count was recorded for this clone. The gene calls are TRBV7-9 and TRBJ1-3, with a tentative D call TRBD1 (6 bases). The germline gives CDR1 SEHNR, CDR2 FQNEAQ (reference sequence). Trimming took off 4 bases at V and 1 base at J, with 14 bases between the two ends. This CDR3 is built from 16 residues. In nucleotides, the CDR3 is TGTGCCAGCAGCTGGAGCAGGGGATCATCTGGAAACACCATATATTTT. Residues: CASSWSRGSSGNTIYF. Full variable domain (missing parts from reference TRBV7-9 and TRBJ1-3): DTGVSQNPRHKITKRGQNVTFRCDPISEHNRLYWYRQTLGQGPEFLTYFQNEAQLEKSRLLSDRFSAERPKGSFSTLEIQRTEQGDSAMYLCASSWSRGSSGNTIYFGEGSWLTVV.

The CDR3 protein is CASSIDDVGDGANVLTF. CDR3 nucleotide sequence: TGTGCCAGTAGTATAGATGACGTCGGAGATGGGGCCAACGTCCTGACTTTC. The chain recombines TRBV19 with TRBJ2-6; D is unclear. The CDR3 is made up of 17 amino acids. With 0 bases removed from V and 3 bases from J, the gap between germline ends came to 12 bases. In germline, CDR1 is LNHDA, CDR2 SQIVND (reference sequence).

J is TRBJ2-3 and V is TRBV7-9; D unclear. This CDR3 is 15 amino acids long. Looked up from germline, CDR1 is SEHNR and CDR2 is FQNEAQ (reference sequence). The V gene lost 2 bases and the J gene lost 2 bases, with 11 bases spanning the gap. As DNA, the CDR3 is TGTGCCAGCAGCTTAAATGGCGTCTCCACAGATACGCAGTATTTT. Protein sequence: CASSLNGVSTDTQYF.